This is a list of T cell receptor beta chains from one sample in a study of CD8 T cells in ankylosing spondylitis. MiXCR was run by TCRdb on the 5' RACE reads, yielding one entry per CDR3 protein. The profile covers around 75,000 distinct CDR3 sequences, with under 5.5% appearing a single time and around 2.2% taken by the ten largest. Input material: blood, either unsorted or a sorted T cell fraction (not recorded which). The receptors derive from a male donor with ankylosing spondylitis or in good health (not recorded which). Both conserved end residues are part of each CDR3. The order of the fields is CDR3 length, J gene, D gene, clone size, V gene, CDR3 DNA, CDR3 protein. The D gene is left open where the match is weak. Size values are once, few and many counts, or a class for expanded clones, and some rows have none.

cdr3_length: 13
j_call: TRBJ1-2
d_call: TRBD1
clone_size: many
v_call: TRBV29-1
cdr3_nt: TGCAGCGTTGAGACCGGGACAGGGGGTGGCTACACCTTC
cdr3_aa: CSVETGTGGGYTF

cdr3_length: 13
j_call: TRBJ1-5
d_call: NA
clone_size: many
v_call: TRBV12-3/TRBV12-4
cdr3_nt: TGTGCCAGCAGTTTAGGAGGGGTCGATGTCCAGCATTTT
cdr3_aa: CASSLGGVDVQHF

cdr3_length: 15
j_call: TRBJ2-1
d_call: TRBD2
clone_size: many
v_call: TRBV28
cdr3_nt: TGTGCCAGCAACCCTTTGCTAGCGGTCTACAATGAGCAGTTCTTC
cdr3_aa: CASNPLLAVYNEQFF

cdr3_length: 14
j_call: TRBJ2-7
d_call: NA
clone_size: many
v_call: TRBV7-6
cdr3_nt: TGTGCCAGCAGCCGAACGACAGTAGTCTACGAGCAGTACTTC
cdr3_aa: CASSRTTVVYEQYF

cdr3_length: 18
j_call: TRBJ2-3
d_call: NA
clone_size: many
v_call: TRBV7-9
cdr3_nt: TGTGCCAGCAGCCCCTCTCAGGGGGGACCCGGCGGGAAAGATACGCAGTATTTT
cdr3_aa: CASSPSQGGPGGKDTQYF

cdr3_length: 14
j_call: TRBJ2-7
d_call: NA
clone_size: many
v_call: TRBV30
cdr3_nt: TGTGCCTGGAATAAGCCGGGCAAGGGGACCGAGCAGTACTTC
cdr3_aa: CAWNKPGKGTEQYF

cdr3_length: 15
j_call: TRBJ2-7
d_call: TRBD2
clone_size: many
v_call: TRBV15
cdr3_nt: TGTGCCACCAGCAGAGGGCTCGGCGGGGGGTACGAGCAGTACTTC
cdr3_aa: CATSRGLGGGYEQYF

cdr3_length: 13
j_call: TRBJ1-2
d_call: TRBD1
clone_size: many
v_call: TRBV29-1
cdr3_nt: TGCAGCGATGACAGGGAAACTAACTATGGCTACACCTTC
cdr3_aa: CSDDRETNYGYTF

cdr3_length: 15
j_call: TRBJ2-2
d_call: NA
clone_size: many
v_call: TRBV28
cdr3_nt: TGTGCCAGCCAATGGGGGACACCGAACACCGGGGAGCTGTTTTTT
cdr3_aa: CASQWGTPNTGELFF

cdr3_length: 13
j_call: TRBJ2-1
d_call: NA
clone_size: many
v_call: TRBV6-6
cdr3_nt: TGTGCCAGCAGTTACTCGGCAATCAATGAGCAGTTCTTC
cdr3_aa: CASSYSAINEQFF

cdr3_length: 15
j_call: TRBJ2-7
d_call: NA
clone_size: many
v_call: TRBV28
cdr3_nt: TGTGCCACGGCCGAGCGTGGGGGGCCTTCCTACGAGCAGTACTTC
cdr3_aa: CATAERGGPSYEQYF

cdr3_length: 14
j_call: TRBJ2-5
d_call: NA
clone_size: NA
v_call: TRBV7-9
cdr3_nt: TGTGCCAGCAGCTTAGACCAGCGGCAAGAGACCCAGTACTTC
cdr3_aa: CASSLDQRQETQYF

cdr3_length: 14
j_call: TRBJ2-5
d_call: TRBD2
clone_size: NA
v_call: TRBV12-3/TRBV12-4
cdr3_nt: TGTGCCAGCAGTTTAACGGGGGGTCAAGAGACCCAGTACTTC
cdr3_aa: CASSLTGGQETQYF

cdr3_length: 17
j_call: TRBJ1-5
d_call: TRBD1
clone_size: many
v_call: TRBV29-1
cdr3_nt: TGCAGCGTTCAGACAGGGCCGTCCTCGAACAGCAATCAGCCCCAGCATTTT
cdr3_aa: CSVQTGPSSNSNQPQHF

cdr3_length: 11
j_call: TRBJ1-1
d_call: NA
clone_size: many
v_call: TRBV29-1
cdr3_nt: TGCAGCGTCCGTACGGGGACTGAAGCTTTCTTT
cdr3_aa: CSVRTGTEAFF

cdr3_length: 17
j_call: TRBJ2-3
d_call: TRBD2
clone_size: many
v_call: TRBV20-1
cdr3_nt: TGCAGTGCTAGAGCCCCCTTTAGCGGGGGAAGTACAGATACGCAGTATTTT
cdr3_aa: CSARAPFSGGSTDTQYF

cdr3_length: 13
j_call: TRBJ2-7
d_call: NA
clone_size: NA
v_call: TRBV7-9
cdr3_nt: TGTGCCAGCAGCTACCCCGCGTCCTACGAGCAGTACTTC
cdr3_aa: CASSYPASYEQYF

cdr3_length: 13
j_call: TRBJ1-5
d_call: TRBD1
clone_size: many
v_call: TRBV20-1
cdr3_nt: TGCAGTGCACGGACAGGGGCCAATCAGCCCCAGCATTTT
cdr3_aa: CSARTGANQPQHF

cdr3_length: 16
j_call: TRBJ1-4
d_call: TRBD1
clone_size: many
v_call: TRBV6-1
cdr3_nt: TGTGCCAGCAGCCCCCCTCCGGGACAGGCTAATGAAAAACTGTTTTTT
cdr3_aa: CASSPPPGQANEKLFF

cdr3_length: 15
j_call: TRBJ2-3
d_call: TRBD2
clone_size: many
v_call: TRBV12-3/TRBV12-4
cdr3_nt: TGTGCCAGCACCCTTAGCGGGGTGAACACAGATACGCAGTATTTT
cdr3_aa: CASTLSGVNTDTQYF

cdr3_length: 14
j_call: TRBJ1-1
d_call: TRBD1
clone_size: many
v_call: TRBV18
cdr3_nt: TGTGCCAGCTCGGTTCGAGAGACAGGGTGGGTTGCTTTCTTT
cdr3_aa: CASSVRETGWVAFF

cdr3_length: 18
j_call: TRBJ2-5
d_call: NA
clone_size: many
v_call: TRBV11-2
cdr3_nt: TGTGCCAGCAGCTTAATCCCTAGGGAAGAAGGGAGGTCAGAGACCCAGTACTTC
cdr3_aa: CASSLIPREEGRSETQYF

cdr3_length: 14
j_call: TRBJ2-7
d_call: NA
clone_size: many
v_call: TRBV12-3/TRBV12-4
cdr3_nt: TGTGCCAGCAGTTTCTTCACAGCTGACTACGAGCAGTACTTC
cdr3_aa: CASSFFTADYEQYF

cdr3_length: 13
j_call: TRBJ2-3
d_call: NA
clone_size: many
v_call: TRBV12-3/TRBV12-4
cdr3_nt: TGTGCCAGCAGGCCAGGGAGCACAGATACGCAGTATTTT
cdr3_aa: CASRPGSTDTQYF

cdr3_length: 13
j_call: TRBJ1-1
d_call: NA
clone_size: many
v_call: TRBV5-1
cdr3_nt: TGCGCCAGCAGCTTGGGGGGGTTCACTGAAGCTTTCTTT
cdr3_aa: CASSLGGFTEAFF

cdr3_length: 14
j_call: TRBJ2-1
d_call: TRBD2
clone_size: few
v_call: TRBV6-2/TRBV6-3
cdr3_nt: TGTGCCGGTTCGCGGGGGGGCCGGGGAAATGAGCAGTTCTTC
cdr3_aa: CAGSRGGRGNEQFF

cdr3_length: 16
j_call: TRBJ2-7
d_call: NA
clone_size: many
v_call: TRBV19
cdr3_nt: TGTGCCAGTAGTATAATAGCAGGGACCAAAGACTACGAGCAGTACTTC
cdr3_aa: CASSIIAGTKDYEQYF

cdr3_length: 11
j_call: TRBJ2-2
d_call: NA
clone_size: many
v_call: TRBV7-6
cdr3_nt: TGTGCCAGCAGCGCCGGTTGGGAGCTGTTTTTT
cdr3_aa: CASSAGWELFF

cdr3_length: 15
j_call: TRBJ1-3
d_call: NA
clone_size: many
v_call: TRBV6-1
cdr3_nt: TGTGCCAGCAGTGTAACCAGGGGCTCTGGAAACACCATATATTTT
cdr3_aa: CASSVTRGSGNTIYF

cdr3_length: 18
j_call: TRBJ1-6
d_call: TRBD1
clone_size: many
v_call: TRBV4-1
cdr3_nt: TGCGCCAGCAGCCAAGATCTGGACAGGGGTATTCATAATTCACCCCTCCACTTT
cdr3_aa: CASSQDLDRGIHNSPLHF

cdr3_length: 18
j_call: TRBJ2-2
d_call: NA
clone_size: NA
v_call: TRBV27
cdr3_nt: TGTGCCAGCAGTCCGGACTTGGCGGGGGCCACGAACACCGGGGAGCTGTTTTTT
cdr3_aa: CASSPDLAGATNTGELFF

cdr3_length: 16
j_call: TRBJ2-1
d_call: NA
clone_size: many
v_call: TRBV5-6
cdr3_nt: TGTGCCAGCAGCTTCCCATCATGGAGCTCCTACAATGAGCAGTTCTTC
cdr3_aa: CASSFPSWSSYNEQFF

cdr3_length: 12
j_call: TRBJ2-3
d_call: NA
clone_size: NA
v_call: TRBV11-2
cdr3_nt: TGTGCCAACAGCTTAGATGTAGGTGCGCAGTATTTT
cdr3_aa: CANSLDVGAQYF

cdr3_length: 13
j_call: TRBJ1-1
d_call: NA
clone_size: many
v_call: TRBV19
cdr3_nt: TGTGCCAGTAACGCGCTAACGAACACTGAAGCTTTCTTT
cdr3_aa: CASNALTNTEAFF

cdr3_length: 14
j_call: TRBJ2-7
d_call: TRBD2
clone_size: NA
v_call: TRBV20-1
cdr3_nt: TGCAGGGGGGGGACTCAAAAGAGGTCCTACGAGCAGTACTTC
cdr3_aa: CRGGTQKRSYEQYF

cdr3_length: 14
j_call: TRBJ2-3
d_call: NA
clone_size: many
v_call: TRBV5-1
cdr3_nt: TGCGCCAGCAGCTTGACCGTCGGATCAGATACGCAGTATTTT
cdr3_aa: CASSLTVGSDTQYF

cdr3_length: 13
j_call: TRBJ1-2
d_call: NA
clone_size: many
v_call: TRBV5-1
cdr3_nt: TGCGCCAGCAGCGAGGGTTCGAACTATGGCTACACCTTC
cdr3_aa: CASSEGSNYGYTF

cdr3_length: 15
j_call: TRBJ2-7
d_call: NA
clone_size: many
v_call: TRBV20-1
cdr3_nt: TGCAGTGCTAGAGATGGAGGGGGGGGAACCTACGAGCAGTACTTC
cdr3_aa: CSARDGGGGTYEQYF

cdr3_length: 21
j_call: TRBJ2-1
d_call: TRBD2
clone_size: many
v_call: TRBV9
cdr3_nt: TGTGCCAGCAGCGTAGTCCCCGAGGGTAGCGGGGGCTTAAGCTCCTACAATGAGCAGTTCTTC
cdr3_aa: CASSVVPEGSGGLSSYNEQFF

cdr3_length: 14
j_call: TRBJ2-7
d_call: TRBD1
clone_size: many
v_call: TRBV6-1
cdr3_nt: TGTGCCAGCAGCTCCGGGACAGAGCGCTACGAGCAGTACTTC
cdr3_aa: CASSSGTERYEQYF

cdr3_length: 15
j_call: TRBJ1-4
d_call: TRBD1
clone_size: many
v_call: TRBV20-1
cdr3_nt: TGCAGTGCTAGAGAAGGGACAGCATCTAATGAAAAACTGTTTTTT
cdr3_aa: CSAREGTASNEKLFF

cdr3_length: 14
j_call: TRBJ1-6
d_call: TRBD1
clone_size: many
v_call: TRBV12-3/TRBV12-4
cdr3_nt: TGTGCCAGCAGTTTAGTAGGGGGCGATTCACCCCTCCACTTT
cdr3_aa: CASSLVGGDSPLHF

cdr3_length: 15
j_call: TRBJ2-7
d_call: TRBD1
clone_size: many
v_call: TRBV5-5
cdr3_nt: TGTGCCAGCAGCTTGTTGGGACAGCATTCCTACGAGCAGTACTTC
cdr3_aa: CASSLLGQHSYEQYF

cdr3_length: 14
j_call: TRBJ2-5
d_call: NA
clone_size: many
v_call: TRBV29-1
cdr3_nt: TGCAGTGCCTCGACTAGGGGGTACCAAGAGACCCAGTACTTC
cdr3_aa: CSASTRGYQETQYF

cdr3_length: 12
j_call: TRBJ1-1
d_call: NA
clone_size: NA
v_call: TRBV7-2
cdr3_nt: TGTGCCAGCAGCTACGGGACACTTGAAGCTTTCTTT
cdr3_aa: CASSYGTLEAFF

cdr3_length: 13
j_call: TRBJ2-7
d_call: NA
clone_size: many
v_call: TRBV20-1
cdr3_nt: TGCAGTGCTCGCCCGACGATCTCCTACGAGCAGTACTTC
cdr3_aa: CSARPTISYEQYF

cdr3_length: 13
j_call: TRBJ1-2
d_call: NA
clone_size: many
v_call: TRBV12-3/TRBV12-4
cdr3_nt: TGTGCCAGCAGTCTCCAGGGACGGTATGGCTACACCTTC
cdr3_aa: CASSLQGRYGYTF